This T cell receptor beta chain is from a study of cytomegalovirus exposure and HLA in healthy donors. The germline CDR1 and CDR2 sequences are MGHRA and YSYEKL. With V trimmed by 4 bases and J by 0 bases, 17 bases remained unmatched. The CDR3 covers 20 residues. PCR used 60 Vbeta primers and 13 Jbeta primers. Only in-frame clones appear in the TCRdb table, and some are missing; sequencing was by immunoSEQ multiplex PCR. The repertoire includes nearly 110,000 clones, less than 80% of them detected once, and 3.5% to 4% sits in the top ten. The chain combines TRBV4-1 with TRBJ1-4, with 7 bases identical to TRBD1. The receptor comes from a man in his sixties in good health and CMV-seronegative. The sequenced sample consisted of PBMCs. The CDR3 reads CASSRPGQQNYKTTNEKLFF. DNA for the CDR3: TGCGCCAGCAGCCGACCGGGACAGCAGAACTACAAAACAACTAATGAAAAACTGTTTTTT.